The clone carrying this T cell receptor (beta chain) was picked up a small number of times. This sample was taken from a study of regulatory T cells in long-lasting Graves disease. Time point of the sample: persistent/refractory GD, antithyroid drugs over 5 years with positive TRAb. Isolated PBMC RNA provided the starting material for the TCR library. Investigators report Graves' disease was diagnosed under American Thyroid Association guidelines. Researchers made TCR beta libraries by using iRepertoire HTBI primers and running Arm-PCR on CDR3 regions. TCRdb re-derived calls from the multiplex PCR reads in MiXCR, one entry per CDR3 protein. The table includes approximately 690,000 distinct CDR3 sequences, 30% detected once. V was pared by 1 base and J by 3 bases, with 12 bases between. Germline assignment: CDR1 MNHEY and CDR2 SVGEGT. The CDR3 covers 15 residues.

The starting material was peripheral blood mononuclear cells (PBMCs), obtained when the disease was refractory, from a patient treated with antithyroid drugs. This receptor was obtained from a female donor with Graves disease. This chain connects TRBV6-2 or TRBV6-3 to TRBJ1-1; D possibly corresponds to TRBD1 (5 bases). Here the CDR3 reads CASSYFATRDTEAFF. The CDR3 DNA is TGTGCCAGCAGTTACTTTGCCACCAGGGACACTGAAGCTTTCTTT.